Following are 11 T cell receptor beta chains from one sample sequenced in a study of T cell changes during pregnancy in multiple sclerosis. The table came from immunoSEQ multiplex PCR; TCRdb's copy has only in-frame clones and leaves some out. Of approximately 70,000 clones detected, over 80% appear once; the ten largest clones hold 0.35% to 0.45%. Sequences were derived from CD4+ T cells from peripheral blood mononuclear cells, sampled before pregnancy. The source is a female donor with multiple sclerosis, enrolled in a pregnancy study.

This chain connects TRBV18 to TRBJ1-4, with 7 bases that match TRBD1. The CDR3 spans 16 residues. Germline V lookup: CDR1 KGHSH, CDR2 LQKENI. J lost 5 bases, V lost 4 bases, and 10 bases had no gene match. CDR3 residues: CASSRGTAPRNEKLFF. CDR3 sequence (DNA): TGTGCCAGCTCACGGGGGACAGCTCCGAGAAATGAAAAACTGTTTTTT.

V and J are TRBV7-9 and TRBJ2-4; D is possibly TRBD1 (5 bases). Per the germline V gene, CDR1 is SEHNR and CDR2 is FQNEAQ (reference sequence). The length of the CDR3 is 14 residues. V lost 2 bases and J 16 bases, leaving 21 bases between the germline ends. The CDR3 coding sequence is TGTGCCAGCAGCTTAAGTAACTTAGGTCAGGGTAAATACTTC. Translated: CASSLSNLGQGKYF.

In its sample, this clone was seen once. The chain is built from TRBV6-5 and TRBJ1-1, with no clear D. The germline V gene has CDR1 MNHEY and CDR2 SVGAGI. The ends were cut back, 5 bases at V and 6 bases at J, with 16 bases in the middle. There are 14 residues in the CDR3. This CDR3 is CASSARREGSEAFF. Written as DNA, the CDR3 is TGTGCCAGCAGTGCGAGAAGGGAGGGTTCTGAAGCTTTCTTT.

This chain joins TRBV13 and TRBJ1-5; 9 bases are shared with TRBD1. Unmatched junction bases numbered 7, after V lost 1 base and J lost 0 bases. The V gene's germline CDR1 is PRHDT and CDR2 FYEKMQ (reference sequence). The CDR3 sequence is 18 residues long. In DNA, the CDR3 is TGTGCCAGCAGCTTAGTAGGGACAGGGAAATATAGCAATCAGCCCCAGCATTTT. It specifies CASSLVGTGKYSNQPQHF.

This chain joins TRBV18 and TRBJ1-1; D unclear. V gave up 3 bases and J gave up 0 bases, with 11 bases separating them. The CDR3 length is 15 residues. From germline, CDR1 is KGHSH and CDR2 LQKENI. CDR3 nucleotides: TGTGCCAGCTCACCCGGCGGGGTCATGAACACTGAAGCTTTCTTT. Translating gives CASSPGGVMNTEAFF.

The chain is built from TRBV19 and TRBJ2-5, with TRBD2 identical over 11 bases. The germline CDR1 and CDR2 sequences are LNHDA and SQIVND (reference sequence). V lost 4 bases and J lost 7; bases outside the gene matches: 11. The CDR3 totals 16 residues. CDR3 loop: CASSTYSGGGPGTQYF. The CDR3 bases are TGTGCCAGTAGTACCTATAGCGGGGGGGGCCCAGGGACCCAGTACTTC.

The chain uses TRBV6-5 and TRBJ1-2; 9 bases are a match to TRBD1. The trim removed 7 bases at V and 2 bases at J, leaving 5 bases unmatched. The germline V gene encodes CDR1 MNHEY and CDR2 SVGAGI. This CDR3 has 14 residues. The CDR3 sequence is CASTSGQGNYGYTF. CDR3 DNA: TGTGCCAGCACCTCGGGACAGGGAAACTATGGCTACACCTTC.

This chain joins TRBV18 and TRBJ2-5; TRBD2 matches at 10 bases. The V and J ends lost 7 bases and 1 base, in that order; junction bases with no gene match: 9. The CDR3 sequence is 16 residues long. Germline CDR1 KGHSH, CDR2 LQKENI. The CDR3 here is CASFSRTSGAQETQYF. The CDR3 DNA is TGTGCCAGCTTTTCTCGGACTAGCGGAGCCCAAGAGACCCAGTACTTC. Together with reference TRBV18 and TRBJ2-5, the CDR3 gives the full variable domain: NAGVMQNPRHLVRRRGQEARLRCSPMKGHSHVYWYRQLPEEGLKFMVYLQKENIIDESGMPKERFSAEFPKEGPSILRIQQVVRGDSAAYFCASFSRTSGAQETQYFGPGTRLLVL.

The genes are TRBV28 and TRBJ1-5; D may be TRBD1 (5 bases). Germline V CDR1 and CDR2: MDHEN, SYDVKM. CDR3 length: 18 residues. Trimming pared 3 bases from V and 5 bases from J, leaving 23 bases between. The CDR3: CASSFSAGLGNLDQPQHF. The CDR3 nucleotides read TGTGCCAGCAGTTTCTCGGCAGGGCTTGGGAACTTAGATCAGCCCCAGCATTTT.

The rearrangement joins TRBV5-1 to TRBJ1-1; 9 nucleotides match TRBD1. Germline V lookup: CDR1 SGHRS, CDR2 YFSETQ. V was pared by 3 bases and J by 1 base, with 4 bases of the junction left unmatched. The CDR3 has 15 amino acids. The CDR3 reads CASSSGQGPNTEAFF. The CDR3 region has the DNA TGCGCCAGCAGCTCGGGACAGGGCCCGAACACTGAAGCTTTCTTT.

This sequence joins TRBV6-5 and TRBJ1-6; 7 bases agree with TRBD1. This CDR3 region has 15 residues. CDR1 MNHEY and CDR2 SVGAGI come from the germline V gene. The junction had 9 bases not matched to a gene; V was cut back by 5 bases and J by 8 bases. CDR3 protein: CASSQNRGWDSPLHF. CDR3 DNA sequence: TGTGCCAGCAGTCAGAACAGGGGATGGGATTCACCCCTCCACTTT.